Shown below are 24 T cell receptor beta chains from a single sample sequenced in a study of cytomegalovirus exposure and HLA in healthy donors. Primers: 60 Vbeta forward and 13 Jbeta reverse. The table came from immunoSEQ multiplex PCR; TCRdb's copy has only in-frame clones and leaves some out. The table counts 75,000 to 85,000 clones; approximately 4.2% lies in the top ten. Sample: PBMCs. Receptors originate from a young man in good health and CMV-seropositive.

The chain recombines TRBV7-6 with TRBJ2-3; TRBD2 matches 8 bases. Per the germline V gene, CDR1 is SGHVS and CDR2 is FNYEAQ. This CDR3 has 18 amino acids. Losses at the gene ends were 1 base for V and 3 bases for J; bases not matched to a gene: 12. CDR3 sequence (DNA): TGTGCCAGCAGCTTAGAAGGGATTAGCGGGGACGGGACAGATACGCAGTATTTT. Translation gives CASSLEGISGDGTDTQYF.

J is TRBJ2-3 and V is TRBV4-2, with 7 nucleotides matching TRBD2. The J segment lost 0 bases and the V segment lost 2 bases, leaving 8 bases of the junction unmatched. This CDR3 has 17 residues. Germline V gene data show CDR1 as LGHNA and CDR2 as YNFKEQ. CDR3 loop: CASSQKGGRYSTDTQYF. The CDR3 nucleotides read TGTGCCAGCAGCCAAAAGGGAGGGCGATATAGCACAGATACGCAGTATTTT.

The genes are TRBV9 and TRBJ1-2; D is unresolved. V gave up 4 bases and J gave up 3 bases, with 10 bases separating them. CDR1 is SGDLS and CDR2 is YYNGEE in the germline V gene. The CDR3 is 13 residues long. CDR3 loop: CASSIDPDYGYTF. The CDR3 coding sequence is TGTGCCAGCAGCATAGACCCAGACTATGGCTACACCTTC.

This sequence joins TRBV30 and TRBJ2-1; D perhaps matches TRBD2 (5 bases). Germline loops: CDR1 GTSNPN, CDR2 SVGIG (reference sequence). The CDR3 runs to 17 residues. The germline V and J ends were trimmed by 2 bases and 0 bases, with 17 bases remaining between them. Here the CDR3 reads CAWSLHGVPGSYNEQFF. CDR3 DNA: TGTGCCTGGAGTCTCCACGGGGTCCCGGGCTCCTACAATGAGCAGTTCTTC.

The chain is built from TRBV15 and TRBJ1-1; D may be TRBD1 (6 bases). The CDR3 is made up of 12 amino acids. Trimming shortened V by 7 bases and J by 6 bases, and 12 bases separated the two germline ends. CDR1 is LNHNV and CDR2 is YYDKDF in the germline V gene (reference sequence). CDR3 in amino acids: CATTGGGAEAFF. Written as DNA, the CDR3 is TGTGCCACCACCGGGGGGGGCGCTGAAGCTTTCTTT. Looking up the rest from reference TRBV15 and TRBJ1-1 gives the full variable domain: DAMVIQNPRYQVTQFGKPVTLSCSQTLNHNVMYWYQQKSSQAPKLLFHYYDKDFNNEADTPDNFQSRRPNTSFCFLDIRSPGLGDTAMYLCATTGGGAEAFFGQGTRLTVV.

The chain recombines TRBV7-8 with TRBJ1-5, with D uncertain. V was cut by 6 bases and J by 4 bases, with 7 bases left in between. Germline CDR1 SGHVS, CDR2 FQNEAQ. This CDR3 spans 12 amino acids. The CDR3 loop reads CASSRQNQPQHF. Here the CDR3 DNA reads TGTGCCAGCAGTCGCCAGAATCAGCCCCAGCATTTT.

The chain combines TRBV7-8 with TRBJ2-7; D perhaps matches TRBD2 (5 bases). Germline lookup yields CDR1 SGHVS and CDR2 FQNEAQ. This CDR3 contains 14 residues. V gave up 2 bases and J gave up 2 bases, with 10 bases separating them. The CDR3 sequence is CASSLRERAYEQYF. The DNA of the CDR3 is TGTGCCAGCAGCTTACGGGAAAGGGCCTACGAGCAGTACTTC. Full variable domain (outside the CDR3, taken from reference TRBV7-8 and TRBJ2-7): GAGVSQSPRYKVAKRGQDVALRCDPISGHVSLFWYQQALGQGPEFLTYFQNEAQLDKSGLPSDRFFAERPEGSVSTLKIQRTQQEDSAVYLCASSLRERAYEQYFGPGTRLTVT.

The chain recombines TRBV27 with TRBJ2-7; TRBD2 is a possible D gene (6 bases). V lost 1 base and J lost 2, with 9 bases in between. CDR1 and CDR2 (germline): MNHEY, SMNVEV (reference sequence). This CDR3 has 14 residues. CDR3 sequence reads: CASSLLGGPYEQYF. As DNA, the CDR3 is TGTGCCAGCAGTTTATTGGGGGGACCCTACGAGCAGTACTTC.

The CDR3 here is CGQGNSPLHF. In DNA, the CDR3 is TGCGGACAGGGAAATTCACCCCTCCACTTT. The rearrangement links TRBV23-1 to TRBJ1-6; 7 bases are shared with TRBD1. TRBV23-1 qualifies as an ORF whose function is uncertain. The CDR3 is made up of 10 amino acids.

The chain carries TRBV6-5 and TRBJ1-1; 9 bases align to TRBD1. This CDR3 contains 14 residues. The germline gives CDR1 MNHEY, CDR2 SVGAGI. Trimming at V came to 6 bases and at J to 1 base, leaving 3 bases not matched to a gene. The DNA for the CDR3 is TGTGCCAGCAGGAGGACAGGGGCGAACACTGAAGCTTTCTTT. Translation: CASRRTGANTEAFF.

J is TRBJ1-1 and V is TRBV29-1; TRBD1 is a possible D gene (5 bases). Germline V gene data show CDR1 as SQVTM and CDR2 as ANQGSEA. The CDR3 runs to 14 residues. The germline V and J ends were trimmed by 6 bases and 0 bases, with 14 bases remaining between them. In DNA, the CDR3 is TGCAGCGTCCGCTGGGGGGGGATGAACACTGAAGCTTTCTTT. Its translation is CSVRWGGMNTEAFF.

This CDR3 reads CASSWTSGGTDTQYF. In DNA, the CDR3 is TGTGCCAGCAGTTGGACTAGCGGGGGGACAGATACGCAGTATTTT. The V and J genes are TRBV9 and TRBJ2-3; TRBD2 matches 14 bases. The germline gives CDR1 SGDLS, CDR2 YYNGEE. V lost 5 bases, J lost 3 bases, and 2 bases stayed unmatched. The CDR3 consists of 15 residues.

This rearrangement joins TRBV4-2 to TRBJ2-5; 13 bases agree with TRBD2. In germline, CDR1 is LGHNA, CDR2 YNFKEQ. This CDR3 comprises 19 residues. Germline trimming cut 1 base from V and 2 bases from J; bases unmatched to any gene: 10. The DNA for the CDR3 is TGTGCCAGCAGCCAAGCCCTACCCTCGACTAGCGGGGGGCAAGAGACCCAGTACTTC. Translation: CASSQALPSTSGGQETQYF.

The V call is TRBV20-1, the J call TRBJ2-7, with D possibly TRBD1 on 5 matching bases. This CDR3 spans 10 amino acids. Germline CDR1 DFQATT, CDR2 SNEGSKA (reference sequence). V lost 5 bases to trimming and J lost 6 bases, with 8 bases between them. The CDR3 DNA reads as TGCAGTGCTCGACAGACCGAGCAGTACTTC. This codes for CSARQTEQYF.

This chain joins TRBV29-1 and TRBJ1-1, with 8 bases fitting TRBD1. The CDR3 runs 13 residues. The junction had 8 bases not matched to a gene; V was cut back by 7 bases and J by 4 bases. Germline loops: CDR1 SQVTM, CDR2 ANQGSEA. CDR3 sequence: CSGSGGAGTEAFF. The CDR3 DNA is TGCAGCGGTTCAGGGGGCGCTGGCACTGAAGCTTTCTTT.

The chain carries TRBV19 and TRBJ1-2; D perhaps matches TRBD1 (6 bases). Germline loops: CDR1 LNHDA, CDR2 SQIVND (reference sequence). Trimming stripped 11 bases from V and 6 bases from J, with 19 bases between. The CDR3 sequence is 13 residues long. The CDR3 sequence is CAVGSSGTHGYTF. CDR3 coding DNA: TGTGCCGTAGGATCCTCCGGGACACATGGCTACACCTTC.

The chain has TRBV27 and TRBJ2-1, with 12 bases aligning to TRBD2. Germline trimming cut 4 bases from V and 7 bases from J; bases unmatched to any gene: 11. The CDR3 runs 17 residues. CDR1 MNHEY and CDR2 SMNVEV come from the germline V gene (reference sequence). For the CDR3, the DNA is TGTGCCAGCAGTTCAACTCCACTAGCGGGAGGTGGAAATGAGCAGTTCTTC. Its translation is CASSSTPLAGGGNEQFF.

The J gene is TRBJ2-7, the V gene TRBV27; the match to TRBD2 covers 7 bases. Trimming at V came to 2 bases and at J to 4 bases, leaving 5 bases not matched to a gene. Germline CDR1 MNHEY, CDR2 SMNVEV (reference sequence). The CDR3 is 14 residues long. The CDR3 nucleotides are TGTGCCAGCAGTTTAACGGGGGGTTTGTACGAGCAGTACTTC. Protein sequence: CASSLTGGLYEQYF.

This sequence joins TRBV30 and TRBJ1-2; possible D gene TRBD1, 6 bases. The germline gives CDR1 GTSNPN, CDR2 SVGIG (reference sequence). Trimming shortened V by 0 bases and J by 4 bases, and 9 bases separated the two germline ends. The CDR3 sequence is 13 residues long. This CDR3 reads CAWSVQGSYGYTF. Here the CDR3 DNA reads TGTGCCTGGAGTGTACAGGGTTCCTATGGCTACACCTTC.

V and J are TRBV9 and TRBJ1-6; the match to TRBD1 covers 8 bases. This CDR3 is built from 15 residues. V gave up 4 bases and J gave up 7 bases; unmatched junction bases: 7. Germline lookup yields CDR1 SGDLS and CDR2 YYNGEE. CDR3 nucleotides: TGTGCCAGCAGCCGCAGTACAGGGGGAAATTCACCCCTCCACTTT. Its translation is CASSRSTGGNSPLHF. Drawing the rest from reference TRBV9 and TRBJ1-6, the complete variable domain is DSGVTQTPKHLITATGQRVTLRCSPRSGDLSVYWYQQSLDQGLQFLIQYYNGEERAKGNILERFSAQQFPDLHSELNLSSLELGDSALYFCASSRSTGGNSPLHFGNGTRLTVT.

This rearrangement joins TRBV4-1 to TRBJ2-7, with a tentative D call TRBD2 (6 bases). The CDR3 has 15 residues. Germline CDR1 and CDR2: MGHRA and YSYEKL. V dropped 1 base and J dropped 2 bases, with 12 bases sitting between them. The CDR3 DNA sequence: TGCGCCAGCAGCCAAGTGGGAGGCCTAACCTACGAGCAGTACTTC. This translates into CASSQVGGLTYEQYF.

The gene calls are TRBV7-9 and TRBJ2-5, with D possibly matching TRBD2 (6 bases). Germline V gene data show CDR1 as SEHNR and CDR2 as FQNEAQ (reference sequence). The length of the CDR3 is 11 residues. V was cut by 3 bases and J by 11 bases, with 10 bases left in between. CDR3 sequence: CASSFTGEQYF. CDR3 in DNA: TGTGCCAGCAGCTTCACGGGGGAGCAGTACTTC.

V is TRBV11-2 and J is TRBJ2-5, with 8 bases aligning to TRBD1. The ends lost 3 bases at V and 4 bases at J; junction bases unmatched: 7. CDR3 size: 15 residues. The germline V gene encodes CDR1 SGHAT and CDR2 FQNNGV. The CDR3 reads CASSLRRGHGETQYF. DNA of the CDR3: TGTGCCAGCAGCTTGCGCAGGGGGCACGGAGAGACCCAGTACTTC.

V is TRBV2 and J is TRBJ2-7; weak D call: TRBD2 (6 bases). The CDR3 sequence is 16 residues long. The V and J ends lost 4 bases and 0 bases respectively, with 16 bases between them. Germline loops: CDR1 SNHLY, CDR2 FYNNEI. The CDR3 here is CASSVDRGISSYEQYF. The CDR3 DNA reads as TGTGCCAGCAGTGTAGACCGGGGGATAAGCTCCTACGAGCAGTACTTC.